The 22 T cell receptor beta chains presented below share a single source sample, sequenced in a study of cytomegalovirus exposure and HLA in healthy donors. PCR primers comprised 60 Vbeta and 13 Jbeta primers. Generated by immunoSEQ multiplex PCR, the TCRdb table keeps only in-frame clones and is missing some. The sample carries 150,000 to 200,000 clones, around 84% recorded once. Sequencing used PBMCs. The receptors shown here come from a woman in her 50s in good health and CMV-seropositive.

Written as DNA, the CDR3 is TGTGCCAGCAGTCCTTGGGAGGCAAATGGTGAGCAGTTCTTC. This codes for CASSPWEANGEQFF. The rearrangement uses TRBV7-2 and TRBJ2-1, with D possibly matching TRBD2 (6 bases). CDR1 is SGHTA and CDR2 is FQGNSA in the germline V gene. Trimming cost V 6 bases and J 9 bases, with 18 bases left between them. CDR3 length: 14 amino acids.

The chain employs TRBV6-5 and TRBJ2-7; maybe TRBD1 (5 bases). Germline CDR1 is MNHEY and CDR2 is SVGAGI. The CDR3 loop spans 11 amino acids. V was cut by 6 bases and J by 4 bases, with 7 bases left in between. Here the CDR3 DNA reads TGTGCCAGCAGACAGGTTTACGAGCAGTACTTC. Protein sequence: CASRQVYEQYF.

This clone occurred a few times. The gene calls are TRBV19 and TRBJ1-4; 7 bases align to TRBD1. Trimming cost V 5 bases and J 2 bases; bases outside gene matches: 5. This CDR3 spans 15 amino acids. The germline V gene has CDR1 LNHDA and CDR2 SQIVND (reference sequence). As DNA, the CDR3 is TGTGCCAGTAGTGATGGGACAGTGACTAATGAAAAACTGTTTTTT. It codes for CASSDGTVTNEKLFF.

V usage is TRBV6-1 and J usage is TRBJ2-5; 8 positions agree with TRBD2. The CDR3 runs to 17 residues. Germline CDR1 is MNHNS and CDR2 is SASEGT. V lost 0 bases to trimming and J lost 2 bases; unmatched junction nucleotides: 8. The DNA of the CDR3 is TGTGCCAGCAGTGAAGCCGGTGTCCTAGCGGGTCAAGAGACCCAGTACTTC. Translating it yields CASSEAGVLAGQETQYF.

The chain has TRBV11-2 and TRBJ2-1, with a weak D call TRBD1 (5 bases). Trimming removed 0 bases from V and 8 bases from J, with 14 bases in between. This CDR3 is 15 amino acids long. CDR1 and CDR2 (germline): SGHAT, FQNNGV. Here the CDR3 reads CASSLDSGNKDEQFF. CDR3 in DNA: TGTGCCAGCAGCTTAGACTCAGGGAATAAGGATGAGCAGTTCTTC.

The chain carries TRBV7-9 and TRBJ1-1; 9 nucleotides agree with TRBD1. CDR1 is SEHNR, CDR2 FQNEAQ, per germline (reference sequence). The trim removed 4 bases at V and 4 bases at J, leaving 10 bases unmatched. The CDR3 covers 16 residues. The CDR3 DNA sequence: TGTGCCAGCAGCTCCTACCCGGGACAGGGAACCACTGAAGCTTTCTTT. Its protein is CASSSYPGQGTTEAFF.

The chain employs TRBV11-2 and TRBJ1-5; TRBD1 aligns across 7 bases. Germline V gene lookup returns CDR1 SGHAT and CDR2 FQNNGV. This CDR3 contains 15 residues. Trimming cost V 1 base and J 6 bases; bases outside gene matches: 6. In nucleotides, the CDR3 is TGTGCCAGCAGCTTAGGGATAGGGGGCCCTCAGCCCCAGCATTTT. It is translated as CASSLGIGGPQPQHF.

The CDR3 DNA is TGTGCCAGCAGTTTTAACAGCGGGTACAATGAGCAGTTCTTC. This codes for CASSFNSGYNEQFF. V and J are TRBV27 and TRBJ2-1, with D perhaps TRBD2 (6 bases). CDR3 length equals 14 residues. Germline loops: CDR1 MNHEY, CDR2 SMNVEV (reference sequence). V lost 3 bases to trimming and J lost 4 bases, with 10 bases between them.

The chain recombines TRBV30 with TRBJ2-1; 9 bases line up with TRBD2. The CDR3 runs to 13 residues. In germline, CDR1 is GTSNPN, CDR2 SVGIG (reference sequence). V lost 8 bases, J lost 9 bases, and 11 bases stayed unmatched. CDR3 nucleotides: TGTGCCCGCGGGGGGGCCCGGTCAGTTGAGCAGTTCTTC. This gives the protein CARGGARSVEQFF.

The genes are TRBV4-2 and TRBJ2-2, with TRBD2 matching 12 bases. CDR3 length: 19 amino acids. Germline-derived CDR1 and CDR2 are LGHNA and YNFKEQ. V lost 0 bases and J lost 4; bases outside the gene matches: 9. This CDR3 reads CASSQELAGGPRSTGELFF. CDR3 coding DNA: TGTGCCAGCAGCCAAGAACTAGCGGGGGGCCCTCGAAGCACCGGGGAGCTGTTTTTT.

This clone was observed a handful of times. V usage is TRBV4-2 and J usage is TRBJ1-1; tentative D call: TRBD1 (5 bases). V was clipped by 5 bases and J by 8 bases, with 18 bases between them. The germline V gene encodes CDR1 LGHNA and CDR2 YNFKEQ. The CDR3 sequence is 14 residues long. The CDR3 sequence is CASSTQDPPREAFF. The CDR3 nucleotides read TGTGCCAGCAGCACACAGGATCCCCCTAGGGAAGCTTTCTTT.

This chain joins TRBV14 and TRBJ2-1, with 11 bases aligning to TRBD2. Unmatched junction bases numbered 15, after V lost 5 bases and J lost 3 bases. Germline lookup yields CDR1 SGHDN and CDR2 FVKESK. This CDR3 is built from 19 residues. The DNA of the CDR3 is TGTGCCAGCAGCGGAAGTTATAGGACTAGCGGGCTCATCTACAATGAGCAGTTCTTC. Its protein is CASSGSYRTSGLIYNEQFF.

The chain employs TRBV25-1 and TRBJ2-2, with 7 bases lining up with TRBD1. V lost 6 bases to trimming and J lost 1 base; unmatched junction nucleotides: 2. CDR3 size: 14 residues. Germline values: CDR1 MGHDK, CDR2 SYGVNS. In DNA, the CDR3 is TGTGCCAGCAGCAGGACAGGGAACACCGGGGAGCTGTTTTTT. Protein: CASSRTGNTGELFF.

V usage is TRBV7-2 and J usage is TRBJ1-5; no reliable D call. The germline V and J ends were trimmed by 1 base and 5 bases, with 9 bases remaining between them. The CDR3 is 14 residues long. Per germline, CDR1 SGHTA and CDR2 FQGNSA. CDR3 loop: CASSLVPGDQPQHF. The CDR3 DNA is TGTGCCAGCAGCTTAGTGCCCGGGGATCAGCCCCAGCATTTT. Drawing the rest from reference TRBV7-2 and TRBJ1-5, the complete variable domain is GAGVSQSPSNKVTEKGKDVELRCDPISGHTALYWYRQSLGQGLEFLIYFQGNSAPDKSGLPSDRFSAERTGGSVSTLTIQRTQQEDSAVYLCASSLVPGDQPQHFGDGTRLSIL.

Concerning this clone itself: The conserved final phenylalanine or tryptophan is absent from the CDR3, which likely points to a read error. The gene calls are TRBV7-2 and TRBJ1-2; tentative D call: TRBD1 (6 bases). The CDR3 consists of 14 residues. The V end lost 1 base, the J end lost 5 bases, and 11 bases lay between the germline ends. The V gene's germline CDR1 is SGHTA and CDR2 FQGNSA. The CDR3 loop reads CASSLGQAAYGYTL. The CDR3 DNA sequence: TGTGCCAGCAGCTTAGGACAGGCCGCTTATGGCTACACCCTC.

V is TRBV27 and J is TRBJ2-5; 9 bases match TRBD2. The DNA end lines up better with TRBJ2-7; the J call may be wrong. CDR1 and CDR2 (germline): MNHEY, SMNVEV (reference sequence). The CDR3 totals 15 residues. CDR3 region: CASSLGAGGFYEQYF. CDR3 in DNA: TGTGCCAGCAGTTTAGGAGCGGGGGGTTTCTACGAGCAGTACTTC.

This chain uses TRBV15 with TRBJ2-3, with 13 bases that match TRBD2. The germline gives CDR1 LNHNV, CDR2 YYDKDF (reference sequence). Trimming removed 4 bases from V and 2 bases from J; junction bases left unmatched: 3. The CDR3 contains 16 residues. The CDR3 DNA reads as TGTGCCACCAGCACTGGGACTAGCGGGGCCACAGATACGCAGTATTTT. This translates into CATSTGTSGATDTQYF.

The chain employs TRBV4-3 and TRBJ2-7; the D is unclear. Trimming left V 4 bases short and J 3 bases short, with 10 bases between. CDR1 is LGHNA, CDR2 YSLEER, per germline. CDR3 length: 13 amino acids. The CDR3 protein is CASSPPRHYEQYF. For the CDR3, the DNA is TGCGCCAGCAGCCCCCCGAGGCACTACGAGCAGTACTTC.

This chain joins TRBV2 and TRBJ2-3, with a possible D match to TRBD1 (7 bases). CDR1 and CDR2 from the germline V gene are SNHLY and FYNNEI. Trimming left V 6 bases short and J 8 bases short, with 27 bases between. The CDR3 is 17 residues long. This CDR3 is CASSPRGVDYPAGTQYF. CDR3 DNA sequence: TGTGCCAGCAGCCCCAGGGGGGTGGACTACCCGGCGGGTACGCAGTATTTT.

Worth noting for this clone: The same CDR3 is also encoded by other DNA sequences in this sample. The chain links TRBV7-2 to TRBJ2-5; D is unclear. Per germline, CDR1 SGHTA and CDR2 FQGNSA. V was clipped by 1 base and J by 5 bases, with 8 bases between them. The CDR3 is made up of 13 amino acids. This chain's CDR3 is CASSLGLVETQYF. The CDR3 DNA reads as TGTGCCAGCAGCTTAGGTCTAGTGGAGACCCAGTACTTC.

The rearrangement links TRBV28 to TRBJ1-3; D not resolved. The CDR3 contains 17 residues. Germline V lookup: CDR1 MDHEN, CDR2 SYDVKM. Trimming left V 3 bases short and J 0 bases short, with 15 bases between. The CDR3 is CASSFRMRSSSGNTIYF. CDR3 nucleotide sequence: TGTGCCAGCAGTTTTAGAATGAGGAGCTCCTCTGGAAACACCATATATTTT.

The J gene is TRBJ2-3, the V gene TRBV5-1, with 10 positions matching TRBD2. Germline lookup yields CDR1 SGHRS and CDR2 YFSETQ. J lost 2 bases, V lost 8 bases, and 11 bases had no gene match. The CDR3 has 16 amino acids. The CDR3 loop reads CASRTGTSETTDTQYF. CDR3 nucleotides: TGCGCCAGTAGAACCGGGACTAGCGAAACCACAGATACGCAGTATTTT.